This is a list of T cell receptor beta chains from one sample in a study of human T cells and chemical hapten exposure. Via MiXCR, TCRdb re-called the RACE reads, giving one row per CDR3 protein. The top ten clones hold approximately 2.8% of a sample with some 90,000 distinct CDR3 sequences, just under 9% of them seen once. Source material: whole blood. These receptors originate from a female donor in good health. Some clones in this sample may be carry-over from other donors' samples. Both conserved end residues are part of each CDR3. The order of the fields is D gene, V gene, J gene, clone size, CDR3 DNA, CDR3 protein. The D gene is left open where the match is weak. Expanded clones are given a class, and other clones once, few, many or no size at all.

d_gene: .; v_gene: TRBV3-1; j_gene: TRBJ2-3; abundance: .; CDR3nt: TGTGCCAGCAGCCAAGGCAGACCAGTTCACACAGATACGCAGTATTTT; CDR3aa: CASSQGRPVHTDTQYF
d_gene: .; v_gene: TRBV7-9; j_gene: TRBJ1-3; abundance: .; CDR3nt: TGTGCCAGCAGCTTCAAACAGAACTTTCCTAGAAACACCATATATTTT; CDR3aa: CASSFKQNFPRNTIYF
d_gene: .; v_gene: TRBV29-1; j_gene: TRBJ2-7; abundance: many; CDR3nt: TGCAGCGTTGAAGATCGGGTCAGGGGCAGGTACGAGCAGTACTTC; CDR3aa: CSVEDRVRGRYEQYF
d_gene: .; v_gene: TRBV6-2/TRBV6-3; j_gene: TRBJ1-6; abundance: many; CDR3nt: TGTGCCAGCAGCCTCGCCAATTCACCCCTCCACTTT; CDR3aa: CASSLANSPLHF
d_gene: .; v_gene: TRBV16; j_gene: TRBJ2-1; abundance: many; CDR3nt: TGTGCCAGCAGCCAAGGGCTAGGGAATGAGCAGTTCTTC; CDR3aa: CASSQGLGNEQFF
d_gene: .; v_gene: TRBV12-3/TRBV12-4; j_gene: TRBJ2-3; abundance: many; CDR3nt: TGTGCCAGCAGTTTCGCGGATACGCAGTATTTT; CDR3aa: CASSFADTQYF
d_gene: .; v_gene: TRBV3-1; j_gene: TRBJ2-1; abundance: few; CDR3nt: TGTGCCAGCAGCTTGGGATTGGGTGAGCAGTTCTTC; CDR3aa: CASSLGLGEQFF
d_gene: .; v_gene: TRBV5-4; j_gene: TRBJ1-3; abundance: few; CDR3nt: TGTGCCAGCAGGGGGCTAGGTGGAAACACCATATATTTT; CDR3aa: CASRGLGGNTIYF
d_gene: TRBD1; v_gene: TRBV5-6; j_gene: TRBJ1-4; abundance: .; CDR3nt: TGTGCCAGCAGCTGGGCGGGACAGGGTAATGAAAAACTGTTTTTT; CDR3aa: CASSWAGQGNEKLFF
d_gene: .; v_gene: TRBV6-5; j_gene: TRBJ2-1; abundance: few; CDR3nt: TGTGCCAGCAGTATGGACTGGAGCTCCTACAATGAGCAGTTCTTC; CDR3aa: CASSMDWSSYNEQFF
d_gene: .; v_gene: TRBV27; j_gene: TRBJ1-4; abundance: many; CDR3nt: TGTGCCAGCAGTTTAGCGCGGATTAATGAAAAACTGTTTTTT; CDR3aa: CASSLARINEKLFF
d_gene: TRBD1; v_gene: TRBV7-3; j_gene: TRBJ1-1; abundance: many; CDR3nt: TGTGCCAGCAGCCTAATAAAACAGGGGCCCATAATGAACACTGAAGCTTTCTTT; CDR3aa: CASSLIKQGPIMNTEAFF
d_gene: .; v_gene: TRBV20-1; j_gene: TRBJ1-5; abundance: few; CDR3nt: TGCAGTGCTAGACCGGACCGTAATCAGCCCCAGCATTTT; CDR3aa: CSARPDRNQPQHF
d_gene: .; v_gene: TRBV24-1; j_gene: TRBJ2-2; abundance: many; CDR3nt: TGTGCCACCAGTGATTTGGCCGGGGAGCTGTTTTTT; CDR3aa: CATSDLAGELFF
d_gene: TRBD1; v_gene: TRBV2; j_gene: TRBJ1-1; abundance: .; CDR3nt: TGTGCCAGCAGTGTTGGGACAGGGAGTATAATGAACACTGAAGCTTTCTTT; CDR3aa: CASSVGTGSIMNTEAFF
d_gene: TRBD2; v_gene: TRBV29-1; j_gene: TRBJ2-5; abundance: .; CDR3nt: TGCAGCGTTGAACGGGCTAGCGGGAAAGAGACCCAGTACTTC; CDR3aa: CSVERASGKETQYF
d_gene: .; v_gene: TRBV9; j_gene: TRBJ1-3; abundance: few; CDR3nt: TGTGCCAGCAGCGTACAGTTCCCTGGAAACACCATATATTTT; CDR3aa: CASSVQFPGNTIYF
d_gene: .; v_gene: TRBV30; j_gene: TRBJ1-4; abundance: .; CDR3nt: TGTGCCTCTGGGACAAGTGAAAAACTGTTTTTT; CDR3aa: CASGTSEKLFF